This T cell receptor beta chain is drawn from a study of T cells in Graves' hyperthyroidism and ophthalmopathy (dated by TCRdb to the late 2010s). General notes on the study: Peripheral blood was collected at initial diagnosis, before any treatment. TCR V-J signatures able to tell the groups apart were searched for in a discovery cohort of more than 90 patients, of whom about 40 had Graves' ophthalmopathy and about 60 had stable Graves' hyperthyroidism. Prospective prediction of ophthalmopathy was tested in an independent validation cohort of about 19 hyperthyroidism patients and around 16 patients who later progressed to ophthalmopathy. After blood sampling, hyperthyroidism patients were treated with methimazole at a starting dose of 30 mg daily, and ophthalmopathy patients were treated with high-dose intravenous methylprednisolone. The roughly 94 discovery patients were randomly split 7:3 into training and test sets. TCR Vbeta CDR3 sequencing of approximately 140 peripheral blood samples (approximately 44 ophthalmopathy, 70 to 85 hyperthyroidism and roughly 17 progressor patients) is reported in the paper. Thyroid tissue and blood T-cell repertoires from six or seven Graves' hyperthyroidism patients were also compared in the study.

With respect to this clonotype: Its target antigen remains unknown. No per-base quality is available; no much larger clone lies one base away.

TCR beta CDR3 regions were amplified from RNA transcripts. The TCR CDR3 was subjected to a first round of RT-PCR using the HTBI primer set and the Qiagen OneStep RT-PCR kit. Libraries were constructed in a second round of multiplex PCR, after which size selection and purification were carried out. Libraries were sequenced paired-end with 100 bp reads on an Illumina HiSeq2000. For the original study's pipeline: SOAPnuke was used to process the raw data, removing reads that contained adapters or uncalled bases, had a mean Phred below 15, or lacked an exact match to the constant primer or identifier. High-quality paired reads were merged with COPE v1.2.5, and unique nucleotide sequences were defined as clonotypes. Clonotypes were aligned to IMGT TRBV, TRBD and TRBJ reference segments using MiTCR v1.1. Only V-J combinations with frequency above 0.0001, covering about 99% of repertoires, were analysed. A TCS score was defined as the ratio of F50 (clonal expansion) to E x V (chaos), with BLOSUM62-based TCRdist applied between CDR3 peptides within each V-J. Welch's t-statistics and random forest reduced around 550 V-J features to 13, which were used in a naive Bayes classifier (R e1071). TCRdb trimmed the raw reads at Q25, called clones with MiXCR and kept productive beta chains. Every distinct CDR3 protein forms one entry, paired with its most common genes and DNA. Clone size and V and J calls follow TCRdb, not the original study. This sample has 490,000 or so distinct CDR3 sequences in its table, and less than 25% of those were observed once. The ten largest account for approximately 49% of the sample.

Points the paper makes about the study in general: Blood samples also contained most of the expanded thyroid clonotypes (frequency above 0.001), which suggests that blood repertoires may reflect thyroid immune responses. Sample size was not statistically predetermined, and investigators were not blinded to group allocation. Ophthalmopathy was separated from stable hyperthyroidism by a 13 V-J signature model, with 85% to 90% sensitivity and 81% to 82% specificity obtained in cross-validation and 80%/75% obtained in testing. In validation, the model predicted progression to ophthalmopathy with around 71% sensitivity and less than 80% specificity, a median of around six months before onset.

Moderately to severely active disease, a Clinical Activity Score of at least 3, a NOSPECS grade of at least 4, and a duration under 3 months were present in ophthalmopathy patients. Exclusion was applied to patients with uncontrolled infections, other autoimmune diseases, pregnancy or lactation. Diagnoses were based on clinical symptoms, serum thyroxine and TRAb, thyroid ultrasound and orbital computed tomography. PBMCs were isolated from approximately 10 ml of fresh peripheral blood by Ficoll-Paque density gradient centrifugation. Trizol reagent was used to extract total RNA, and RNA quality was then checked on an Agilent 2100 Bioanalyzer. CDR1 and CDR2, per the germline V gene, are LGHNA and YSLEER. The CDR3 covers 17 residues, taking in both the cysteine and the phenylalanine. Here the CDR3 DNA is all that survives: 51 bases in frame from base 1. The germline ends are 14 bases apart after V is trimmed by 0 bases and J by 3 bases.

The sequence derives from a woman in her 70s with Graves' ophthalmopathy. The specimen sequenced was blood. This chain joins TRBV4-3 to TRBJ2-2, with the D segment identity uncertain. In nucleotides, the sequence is TGCGCCAGCAGCCAAGATAGGTTCACACCACACACCGGGGAGCTGTTTTTT. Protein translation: CASSQDRFTPHTGELFF.